The clone carrying this T cell receptor (beta chain) was recorded a few times. The beta constant-region primer was an equimolar mix of two oligonucleotides covering TRBC1 and TRBC2. The ligated cDNA underwent four PCR rounds using SP2 and nested alpha and beta constant-region primers. TCRdb used MiXCR to reprocess the UMI-ligation and nested PCR reads, holding one entry per CDR3 protein. This sample carries some 83,000 distinct CDR3 sequences, about 9.9% of them seen once, and the ten largest clones take 1.2%. Trimming cost V 6 bases and J 3 bases, with 12 bases left between them. CDR1 and CDR2 (germline): DFQATT, SNEGSKA (reference sequence). The CDR3 is made up of 13 amino acids. This specimen belongs to a study of naive and memory T cell subsets.

This sequence originates from a human donor in good health. The sequenced sample consisted of naive CD8+ T cells from blood. The chain carries TRBV20-1 and TRBJ2-1; D unresolved. This chain's CDR3 is CSAVGPGYNEQFF. As DNA, the CDR3 is TGCAGTGCGGTTGGCCCCGGCTACAATGAGCAGTTCTTC.